Shown below are 18 T cell receptor beta chains from a single sample sequenced in a study of cytomegalovirus exposure and HLA in healthy donors. PCR used 60 Vbeta primers and 13 Jbeta primers. Data came from immunoSEQ multiplex PCR; TCRdb stores just in-frame clones and leaves some out. Here the sample spans hundreds of thousands of clones, about four fifths being singletons. The sample was PBMCs. These receptors came from a man aged 25-45 years in good health and CMV-seronegative.

The CDR3 sequence: CASSSSTGETSNIQYF. The DNA of the CDR3 is TGTGCCAGCAGTTCCTCGACAGGAGAAACCTCAAACATTCAGTACTTC. The chain couples TRBV28 to TRBJ2-4; D is perhaps TRBD1 (6 bases). Germline-derived CDR1 and CDR2 are MDHEN and SYDVKM. The V end was cut by 4 bases, the J end by 6 bases, with 19 bases between. The length of the CDR3 is 16 residues.

The chain recombines TRBV6-5 with TRBJ1-5; no clear D. The CDR3 runs to 13 residues. The V gene's germline CDR1 is MNHEY and CDR2 SVGAGI. Trimming removed 6 bases from V and 2 bases from J, with 8 bases in between. The CDR3 protein is CASRFGGNQPQHF. The CDR3 DNA is TGTGCCAGCAGGTTCGGTGGCAATCAGCCCCAGCATTTT.

The chain couples TRBV6-4 to TRBJ2-1; 10 bases fit TRBD2. This CDR3 region has 15 residues. The V gene's germline CDR1 is MRHNA and CDR2 SNTAGT. The V and J ends lost 6 bases and 5 bases, in that order; junction bases with no gene match: 7. The CDR3 nucleotides read TGTGCCAGCAGCCAACTAGCGGGGAACAACAATGAGCAGTTCTTC. Encoded protein: CASSQLAGNNNEQFF.

The genes are TRBV5-6 and TRBJ2-2; 10 bases match TRBD1. The ends lost 3 bases at V and 5 bases at J; junction bases unmatched: 7. Per the germline V gene, CDR1 is SGHDT and CDR2 is YYEEEE. The CDR3 totals 16 residues. The DNA of the CDR3 is TGTGCCAGCAGCTCTCCGGGACAGGGGAGTACCGGGGAGCTGTTTTTT. It specifies CASSSPGQGSTGELFF. The full variable domain, in which reference TRBV5-6 and TRBJ2-2 provide the parts outside the CDR3, is DAGVTQSPTHLIKTRGQQVTLRCSPKSGHDTVSWYQQALGQGPQFIFQYYEEEERQRGNFPDRFSGHQFPNYSSELNVNALLLGDSALYLCASSSPGQGSTGELFFGEGSRLTVL.

This chain's CDR3 is CASSRGLITDTQYF. The CDR3 DNA is TGTGCCAGCAGCCGCGGACTTATCACAGATACGCAGTATTTT. The chain couples TRBV28 to TRBJ2-3; tentatively, D is TRBD2 (5 bases). The CDR3 is made up of 14 amino acids. Germline V gene sequence: CDR1 MDHEN, CDR2 SYDVKM. The germline V and J ends were trimmed by 6 bases and 2 bases, with 12 bases remaining between them.

The chain recombines TRBV10-3 with TRBJ1-5; 7 positions match TRBD1. Losses at the gene ends were 2 bases for V and 6 bases for J; bases not matched to a gene: 7. The CDR3 runs 15 residues. Germline V CDR1 and CDR2: ENHRY, SYGVKD. The CDR3 sequence: CAISERRQGGQPQHF. Here the CDR3 DNA reads TGTGCCATCAGTGAGCGGAGGCAGGGGGGTCAGCCCCAGCATTTT.

The DNA for the CDR3 is TGTGCCAGCTCACCAAGGATACGGGGGGGCCTACCAGATACGCAGTATTTT. The encoded protein is CASSPRIRGGLPDTQYF. The chain links TRBV18 to TRBJ2-3; 8 bases agree with TRBD2. Germline CDR1 reads KGHSH; CDR2 reads LQKENI. The CDR3 contains 17 residues. Germline trimming cut 2 bases from V and 4 bases from J; bases unmatched to any gene: 11.

V gene TRBV28 combines with J gene TRBJ2-7, with 7 bases identical to TRBD1. V dropped 4 bases and J dropped 3; count of bases not matched to a gene: 12. The germline V gene encodes CDR1 MDHEN and CDR2 SYDVKM. The length of the CDR3 is 16 residues. CDR3 nucleotide sequence: TGTGCCAGCAGTTCAATGGGGACAGCGAGGGGCTACGAGCAGTACTTC. Protein sequence: CASSSMGTARGYEQYF.

In the case of this clone: This sample includes further DNA sequences coding for the same CDR3. The chain employs TRBV7-2 and TRBJ2-2; the D gene is possibly TRBD2 (7 bases). Germline V CDR1 and CDR2: SGHTA, FQGNSA. The CDR3 loop spans 14 amino acids. V lost 5 bases and J 2 bases, leaving 9 bases between the germline ends. CDR3 in amino acids: CASSGGANTGELFF. In DNA, the CDR3 is TGTGCCAGCAGCGGGGGGGCTAACACCGGGGAGCTGTTTTTT. The full variable domain, in which reference TRBV7-2 and TRBJ2-2 provide the parts outside the CDR3, is GAGVSQSPSNKVTEKGKDVELRCDPISGHTALYWYRQSLGQGLEFLIYFQGNSAPDKSGLPSDRFSAERTGGSVSTLTIQRTQQEDSAVYLCASSGGANTGELFFGEGSRLTVL.

This clone was counted once. The chain recombines TRBV4-2 with TRBJ2-5; TRBD1 agrees at 8 bases. The J segment lost 4 bases and the V segment lost 4 bases, leaving 11 bases of the junction unmatched. Per germline, CDR1 LGHNA and CDR2 YNFKEQ. The CDR3 totals 16 residues. CDR3 sequence reads: CASSRSAGGAVETQYF. CDR3 DNA: TGTGCCAGCAGCCGATCGGCAGGGGGCGCGGTAGAGACCCAGTACTTC.

V gene TRBV18 combines with J gene TRBJ2-5; D is unresolved. Trimming removed 3 bases from V and 2 bases from J, with 4 bases in between. CDR3 length: 12 amino acids. Germline CDR1 KGHSH, CDR2 LQKENI. CDR3: CASSPNQETQYF. DNA for the CDR3: TGTGCCAGCTCACCCAATCAAGAGACCCAGTACTTC.

The V and J genes are TRBV6-6 and TRBJ2-7; TRBD1 aligns across 7 bases. Losses at the gene ends were 5 bases for V and 2 bases for J; bases not matched to a gene: 6. The CDR3 contains 14 residues. Germline-derived CDR1 and CDR2 are MNHNY and SVGAGI (reference sequence). Here the CDR3 DNA reads TGTGCCAGCAGTACAGGGGTAGCACCCTACGAGCAGTACTTC. Protein: CASSTGVAPYEQYF.

In DNA form, the CDR3 reads TGTGCCAGCAGCCCTGGACTAGCGGGGGGGCATGGGACCCAGTACTTC. This encodes CASSPGLAGGHGTQYF. The V call is TRBV4-2, the J call TRBJ2-5, with 15 positions matching TRBD2. The CDR3 is 16 residues long. The germline V gene encodes CDR1 LGHNA and CDR2 YNFKEQ. The J segment lost 7 bases and the V segment lost 4 bases, leaving 7 bases of the junction unmatched.

The chain joins TRBV11-3 to TRBJ2-1, with 8 bases lining up with TRBD1. The ends lost 0 bases at V and 14 bases at J; junction bases unmatched: 6. CDR3 length: 13 residues. Germline V gene sequence: CDR1 SGHNT, CDR2 YENEEA. CDR3: CASSLEGRGQEFF. Here the CDR3 DNA reads TGTGCCAGCAGCTTAGAAGGCAGGGGGCAGGAGTTCTTC.

V gene TRBV6-5 combines with J gene TRBJ1-1; D is ambiguous. Germline CDR1 and CDR2: MNHEY and SVGAGI. This CDR3 region has 10 residues. V was trimmed by 5 bases and J by 7 bases, leaving 5 bases between them. The CDR3 here is CASSQIEAFF. CDR3 nucleotides: TGTGCCAGCAGTCAAATTGAAGCTTTCTTT.

This chain uses TRBV19 with TRBJ2-7, with D maybe TRBD1 (6 bases). Trimming pared 3 bases from V and 4 bases from J, leaving 10 bases between. Germline lookup yields CDR1 LNHDA and CDR2 SQIVND (reference sequence). The length of the CDR3 is 13 residues. The CDR3 sequence is CASSMRTEYEQYF. CDR3 DNA: TGTGCCAGTAGTATGAGGACAGAATACGAGCAGTACTTC.

The chain couples TRBV28 to TRBJ1-1; 7 bases are shared with TRBD1. With V trimmed by 5 bases and J by 3 bases, 6 bases remained unmatched. Per the germline V gene, CDR1 is MDHEN and CDR2 is SYDVKM. This CDR3 has 14 amino acids. CDR3 nucleotides: TGTGCCAGCAGTACCTCGACAGGGTACACTGAAGCTTTCTTT. Its protein product is CASSTSTGYTEAFF.

The chain links TRBV27 to TRBJ2-5; TRBD1 might be the D (5 bases). The CDR3 is 13 residues long. Trimming pared 8 bases from V and 2 bases from J, leaving 12 bases between. Germline V gives CDR1 MNHEY, CDR2 SMNVEV (reference sequence). The CDR3 loop reads CASRTTVQETQYF. DNA of the CDR3: TGTGCCAGCCGGACGACAGTTCAAGAGACCCAGTACTTC.